This is a list of T cell receptor beta chains from one sample in a study of response to subunit inactivated influenza vaccine. A single record per CDR3 protein comes from TCRdb applying MiXCR to the RT-PCR reads. Counted here are 500,000 to 600,000 distinct CDR3 sequences, about 15% occurring once; the ten biggest clones make up over 2.5%. This specimen was CD4+ T cells sorted from PBMCs, taken roughly 24 months after vaccination. These receptor sequences come from a man between 50 and 70 years old who received an inactivated influenza vaccine. Each CDR3 is given with its conserved first and last residue.

18	TRBJ2-3	TRBV4-3	CASSQDLRSVGGTDTQYF
14	TRBJ1-3	TRBV7-2	CASRPGQGGNTIYF
19	TRBJ2-5	TRBV25-1	CASSAIGTSGILGGETQYF
14	TRBJ2-3	TRBV12-3/TRBV12-4	CASSLTGSTDTQYF
14	TRBJ2-2	TRBV4-2	CASSQAQYTGELFF
16	TRBJ2-2	TRBV18	CASSSRDRGLIGELFF
13	TRBJ2-1	TRBV10-3	CAIGGGYYNEQFF
16	TRBJ2-1	TRBV10-3	CAISKGLAGALDEQFF
14	TRBJ2-5	TRBV6-5	CASSYSSVVGTQYF
16	TRBJ2-3	TRBV6-1	CASSVRGGGVTDTQYF
14	TRBJ2-7	TRBV20-1	CSAREGSYSYEQYF
15	TRBJ1-3	TRBV11-2	CASSSSQGSGNTIYF
18	TRBJ2-6	TRBV19	CASSRDRLTSSGANVLTF
10	TRBJ2-1	TRBV29-1	CSVSPNEQFF
16	TRBJ2-7	TRBV4-3	CASSQAWTGRPYEQYF
18	TRBJ1-1	TRBV12-3/TRBV12-4	CASSSSWDREGFWTEAFF
15	TRBJ2-7	TRBV5-1	CASSPKAGTAYEQYF
16	TRBJ1-5	TRBV6-1	CASSPPPKYRGQPRHF
17	TRBJ2-3	TRBV5-1	CASSLRGGPTSTDTQYF
11	TRBJ2-7	TRBV28	CASRGGGEQYF
15	TRBJ1-5	TRBV21-1	CASSRKVSGHQPQHF
15	TRBJ2-1	TRBV9	CASSERVSSYNEQFF
13	TRBJ2-5	TRBV7-9	CASSLDLGQTQYF
15	TRBJ2-7	TRBV24-1	CATSDPGQGLNEQYF
14	TRBJ1-2	TRBV20-1	CSDTGQAANYGYTF
17	TRBJ2-7	TRBV7-9	CASSPRVTGPSRAEQYF
16	TRBJ2-4	TRBV5-1	CASSTGTSGVKNIQYF
15	TRBJ2-1	TRBV11-2	CASSSDRGIYNEQFF
14	TRBJ2-7	TRBV10-3	CAIGGDRTSYEQYF
17	TRBJ2-7	TRBV4-3	CASSFGGTEENSYEQYF
16	TRBJ2-5	TRBV7-9	CASSRRTAGEKETQYF
13	TRBJ1-1	TRBV10-3	CAIRGGQNTEAFF
14	TRBJ1-1	TRBV29-1	CSVGWGQANTEAFF
14	TRBJ2-1	TRBV6-2/TRBV6-3	CASSYSGQRNEQFF
15	TRBJ2-1	TRBV29-1	CSAAGTSGNYNEQFF
17	TRBJ2-1	TRBV6-5	CASSSTTSPSSYNEQFF
14	TRBJ2-3	TRBV9	CASSVGGDTDTQYF
15	TRBJ1-5	TRBV7-2	CASSPEVATHQPQHF
14	TRBJ2-1	TRBV5-1	CASSLDRGNNEQFF
16	TRBJ2-7	TRBV27	CASSLRKGATSYEQYF
14	TRBJ2-7	TRBV3-1	CASSQVGHSYEQYF
14	TRBJ1-1	TRBV29-1	CSFSPGQGNTEAFF
16	TRBJ2-5	TRBV9	CASSVAQGRTQETQYF
15	TRBJ1-1	TRBV5-5	CASPWGLALGTEAFF
13	TRBJ1-1	TRBV27	CASSLSGSGASFF
16	TRBJ2-1	TRBV4-3	CASSLQPGQGADEQFF
17	TRBJ2-7	TRBV4-2	CASSQDRGLAGNYEQYF
13	TRBJ2-5	TRBV29-1	CSVGPRIVETQYF
14	TRBJ2-1	TRBV7-9	CASTEAGGPHEQFF
15	TRBJ1-6	TRBV6-1	CASKQGASYNSPLHF